The next 20 T cell receptor beta chains were all read from a single sample in a study of blood T cell repertoires in COVID-19. Produced via immunoSEQ multiplex PCR; TCRdb's table is partial and in-frame only. The top ten hold approximately 5.4% of the sample, which has under 200,000 clones, 70% to 90% seen once. Specimen: peripheral blood. The receptors originated from a woman aged 45-65 years with COVID-19, enrolled during active disease.

CDR3 region: CSVERGTSGLFTGELFF. CDR3 sequence (DNA): TGCAGCGTTGAAAGAGGGACTAGCGGTCTGTTTACCGGGGAGCTGTTTTTT. The chain has TRBV29-1 and TRBJ2-2; 11 positions match TRBD2. CDR1 and CDR2 from the germline V gene are SQVTM and ANQGSEA. With V trimmed by 2 bases and J by 5 bases, 10 bases remained unmatched. CDR3 size: 17 residues.

This chain links TRBV3-1 (or the pseudogene TRBV3-2) with TRBJ1-2; possibly TRBD1 for D (5 bases). CDR1 and CDR2 from the germline V gene are LGHDT and YNNKEL (reference sequence). V lost 1 base and J 3 bases, leaving 9 bases between the germline ends. The CDR3 runs 14 residues. The CDR3 spells CASSQVGTYYGYTF. CDR3 in DNA: TGTGCCAGCAGCCAAGTGGGGACTTACTATGGCTACACCTTC.

The rearrangement uses TRBV28 and TRBJ1-2; 8 bases map to TRBD1. Germline V CDR1 and CDR2: MDHEN, SYDVKM. V shed 7 bases, J shed 2 bases, and the junction held 6 bases outside the gene matches. The CDR3 totals 14 residues. CDR3 sequence: CASTQTGENYGYTF. The CDR3 region has the DNA TGTGCCAGCACCCAGACAGGGGAGAACTATGGCTACACCTTC.

Ten or more counts support this clone. CDR3 protein: CASSIVGGDTQYF. The CDR3 bases are TGTGCCAGTAGTATTGTTGGGGGGGATACGCAGTATTTT. The chain carries TRBV19 and TRBJ2-3, with D perhaps matching TRBD2 (6 bases). V lost 3 bases to trimming and J lost 6 bases, with 10 bases between them. CDR1 and CDR2 (germline): LNHDA, SQIVND (reference sequence). The CDR3 runs 13 residues.

The rearrangement links TRBV2 to TRBJ2-7; 11 bases align to TRBD2. The CDR3 runs 18 residues. V gave up 7 bases and J gave up 2 bases; unmatched junction bases: 16. Germline V gene sequence: CDR1 SNHLY, CDR2 FYNNEI. This chain's CDR3 is CASKYPKSSGGKTYEQYF. The CDR3 DNA reads TGTGCCAGCAAATACCCGAAATCTAGCGGGGGGAAAACCTACGAGCAGTACTTC.

The rearrangement links TRBV5-1 to TRBJ1-2, with D possibly TRBD1 on 6 matching bases. CDR3 length equals 14 residues. Trimming pared 0 bases from V and 4 bases from J, leaving 10 bases between. Germline V lookup: CDR1 SGHRS, CDR2 YFSETQ. The CDR3 region is CASSLEGGSYGYTF. DNA of the CDR3: TGCGCCAGCAGCTTGGAGGGGGGGAGCTATGGCTACACCTTC.

The chain joins TRBV2 to TRBJ2-5; TRBD2 aligns across 13 bases. Unmatched junction bases numbered 3, after V lost 0 bases and J lost 8 bases. Looked up from germline, CDR1 is SNHLY and CDR2 is FYNNEI. This CDR3 is built from 15 residues. For the CDR3, the DNA is TGTGCCAGCAGTGAAGCGACTAGCGGGGGGCAAACCCAGTACTTC. Protein sequence: CASSEATSGGQTQYF.

The rearrangement uses TRBV6-6 and TRBJ1-1; possible D gene TRBD1, 6 bases. Germline CDR1 MNHNY, CDR2 SVGAGI (reference sequence). The ends were cut back, 5 bases at V and 2 bases at J, with 12 bases in the middle. This CDR3 region has 14 residues. The CDR3 DNA reads TGTGCCAGCAGTAAGCCGGGACACAACACTGAAGCTTTCTTT. The encoded protein is CASSKPGHNTEAFF.

V and J are TRBV6-2 or TRBV6-3 and TRBJ2-5; the match to TRBD2 covers 15 bases. Germline V CDR1 and CDR2: MNHEY, SVGEGT. The length of the CDR3 is 15 residues. After removal of 2 bases from V and 6 bases from J, the junction contained 1 base not matched to a gene. CDR3: CASSYGTSGGQTQYF. In nucleotides, the CDR3 is TGTGCCAGCAGTTACGGGACTAGCGGGGGGCAGACCCAGTACTTC.

CDR3 protein: CASSLSSGGAREQFF. CDR3 in DNA: TGTGCCAGCAGCTTGTCTAGCGGGGGGGCCCGAGAGCAGTTCTTC. The J gene is TRBJ2-1, the V gene TRBV5-4, with 12 bases aligning to TRBD2. Germline V gene data show CDR1 as SGHNT and CDR2 as YYREEE (reference sequence). Germline trimming cut 1 base from V and 10 bases from J; bases unmatched to any gene: 6. CDR3 length: 15 residues.

In its sample, this clone was seen a few times. CDR3 sequence reads: CASSLGRGPEGGYTF. DNA for the CDR3: TGTGCCAGCAGCTTAGGCAGAGGACCAGAGGGTGGCTACACCTTC. The chain employs TRBV13 and TRBJ1-2; D remains ambiguous. The germline CDR1 and CDR2 sequences are PRHDT and FYEKMQ (reference sequence). This CDR3 has 15 residues. V lost 0 bases and J lost 7, with 15 bases in between.

The chain carries TRBV28 and TRBJ2-7; TRBD2 might be the D (5 bases). The CDR3 length is 15 residues. Looked up from germline, CDR1 is MDHEN and CDR2 is SYDVKM. Between the trimmed V and J ends, which lost 6 bases and 1 base, there was a span of 16 bases. CDR3 bases: TGTGCCAGCAGCAGTGCGGGCCCGGAGTCCTACGAGCAGTACTTC. Amino acid sequence: CASSSAGPESYEQYF.

The chain joins TRBV7-9 to TRBJ2-5; TRBD1 matches 9 bases. Germline assignment: CDR1 SEHNR and CDR2 FQNEAQ (reference sequence). The trim removed 3 bases at V and 0 bases at J, leaving 5 bases unmatched. This CDR3 comprises 16 residues. CDR3 nucleotide sequence: TGTGCCAGCAGCTTCGGACAGGGGATATACCAAGAGACCCAGTACTTC. This encodes CASSFGQGIYQETQYF.

CDR3 residues: CASSQDGPGQVNTEAFF. CDR3 nucleotide sequence: TGCGCCAGCAGCCAAGATGGCCCGGGACAGGTGAACACTGAAGCTTTCTTT. The V gene is TRBV4-1, the J gene TRBJ1-1; 8 positions agree with TRBD1. Germline V lookup: CDR1 MGHRA, CDR2 YSYEKL. The CDR3 covers 17 residues. V lost 0 bases, J lost 0 bases, and 6 bases stayed unmatched.

The rearrangement joins TRBV30 to TRBJ2-7; TRBD1 matches 9 bases. V was pared by 5 bases and J by 4 bases, with 6 bases of the junction left unmatched. The germline V gene encodes CDR1 GTSNPN and CDR2 SVGIG (reference sequence). The CDR3 loop spans 13 amino acids. The CDR3 region is CAWGTGRKYEQYF. As DNA, the CDR3 is TGTGCCTGGGGGACAGGGAGAAAGTACGAGCAGTACTTC.

V is TRBV10-2 and J is TRBJ2-7, with a weak D call TRBD2 (7 bases). CDR3 size: 14 residues. The V end was cut by 7 bases, the J end by 3 bases, with 16 bases between. Looked up from germline, CDR1 is WSHSY and CDR2 is SAAADI. This CDR3 is CASNPTGTIYEQYF. The CDR3 DNA sequence: TGCGCCAGCAATCCAACAGGGACTATCTACGAGCAGTACTTC.

This clone was seen just once. V is TRBV7-6 and J is TRBJ2-1, with 9 bases fitting TRBD2. Germline V gene data show CDR1 as SGHVS and CDR2 as FNYEAQ. V shed 5 bases and J 3 bases; nucleotides not matched to a gene: 8. The CDR3 length is 16 residues. CDR3 sequence reads: CASSAIAGARYNEQFF. The DNA of the CDR3 is TGTGCCAGCAGCGCTATAGCGGGGGCTCGCTACAATGAGCAGTTCTTC. Based on the CDR3 plus reference TRBV7-6 and TRBJ2-1, the full variable domain is GAGVSQSPRYKVTKRGQDVALRCDPISGHVSLYWYRQALGQGPEFLTYFNYEAQQDKSGLPNDRFSAERPEGSISTLTIQRTEQRDSAMYRCASSAIAGARYNEQFFGPGTRLTVL.

The V call is TRBV3-1 (or the pseudogene TRBV3-2), the J call TRBJ1-4; maybe TRBD1 (6 bases). The CDR3 loop spans 15 amino acids. The germline V gene has CDR1 LGHDT and CDR2 YNNKEL (reference sequence). The V and J ends lost 4 bases and 5 bases respectively, with 14 bases between them. Here the CDR3 DNA reads TGTGCCAGCAGCCCAGAGGACAGAAGAAATGAAAAACTGTTTTTT. It translates to CASSPEDRRNEKLFF.

The chain links TRBV11-3 to TRBJ2-7, with 7 bases lining up with TRBD1. Germline trimming cut 4 bases from V and 3 bases from J; bases unmatched to any gene: 6. The CDR3 totals 14 residues. Germline V CDR1 and CDR2: SGHNT, YENEEA. Here the CDR3 DNA reads TGTGCCAGCAGCTCGACAGGGTTTTTCTACGAGCAGTACTTC. Translating it yields CASSSTGFFYEQYF.

V gene TRBV2 combines with J gene TRBJ1-1, with 7 positions matching TRBD1. With V trimmed by 3 bases and J by 4 bases, 2 bases remained unmatched. The CDR3 extends over 13 amino acids. Germline values: CDR1 SNHLY, CDR2 FYNNEI. The CDR3 region has the DNA TGTGCCAGCAGTGAGACAGGGTTCACTGAAGCTTTCTTT. Translation gives CASSETGFTEAFF.